A single T cell receptor (beta chain) is shown here with its context. The data are from a study of CD8 T cells in Susac syndrome. When the RNA was reverse transcribed, random hexamers were used with an input of about 0.5 to 1 ug. Amplification of TCR beta CDR3 by immunoSEQ multiplex PCR spanned 54 Vbeta and 13 Jbeta. TCRdb re-called the immunoSEQ multiplex PCR reads with MiXCR, one entry per CDR3 protein. Found here are fewer than 300,000 distinct CDR3 sequences, 70% to 90% of them singletons; the top ten hold 0.11%. Both CD4+ and CD8+ T cells were negatively isolated, and TEMRA cells underwent FACS enrichment. V lost 7 bases and J lost 5, with 21 bases in between. Germline lookup yields CDR1 SNHLY and CDR2 FYNNEI. The CDR3 totals 16 residues.

This chain links TRBV2 with TRBJ2-1; perhaps TRBD2 as D (6 bases). Sample: CD8+ T cells from PBMCs. This clonotype was obtained from a human donor with multiple sclerosis. CDR3 DNA sequence: TGTGCCAGCATTGAGGAGGGCGGGACGGGAAACAATGAGCAGTTCTTC. Protein product: CASIEEGGTGNNEQFF.